This TCR beta chain was recorded in a study of T-cell memory formation after mild COVID-19. Whole-study results and caveats: Pre-infection memory harbored some responding clones, suggesting cross-reactive memory joined.

To note about this clonotype: Its antigen is undetermined.

TCRdb redid the calling of the 5' RACE reads with MiXCR, one entry per CDR3 protein. The sample lists 300,000 to 400,000 distinct CDR3 sequences; 25% to 30% were seen once. V trimming: 4 bases; J trimming: 4 bases; junction bases outside the gene matches: 7. The CDR3 is 16 amino acids. The TCR sequence derives from an adult woman who had mild COVID-19 (a few samples of this study predate the infection). Cell type and time point are not known. The sequencing sample was made of PBMCs or a T cell subset sorted from them (not recorded which). V usage is TRBV12-3 or TRBV12-4 and J usage is TRBJ1-5; TRBD1 matches 10 bases. CDR3 sequence reads: CASSSPGTGVNQPQHF. In nucleotides, the CDR3 is TGTGCCAGCAGTTCACCAGGGACAGGGGTTAATCAGCCCCAGCATTTT.